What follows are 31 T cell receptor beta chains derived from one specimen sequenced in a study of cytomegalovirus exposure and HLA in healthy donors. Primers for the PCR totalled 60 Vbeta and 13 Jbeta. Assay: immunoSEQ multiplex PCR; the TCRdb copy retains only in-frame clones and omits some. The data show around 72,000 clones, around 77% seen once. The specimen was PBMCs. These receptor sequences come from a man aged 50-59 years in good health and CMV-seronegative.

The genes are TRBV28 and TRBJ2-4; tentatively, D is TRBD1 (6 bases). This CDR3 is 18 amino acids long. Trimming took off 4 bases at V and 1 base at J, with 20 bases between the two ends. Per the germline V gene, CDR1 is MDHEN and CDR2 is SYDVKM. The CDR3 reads CASSSIRTAREAKNIQYF. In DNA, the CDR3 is TGTGCCAGCAGTTCTATCCGGACAGCGAGAGAGGCCAAAAACATTCAGTACTTC.

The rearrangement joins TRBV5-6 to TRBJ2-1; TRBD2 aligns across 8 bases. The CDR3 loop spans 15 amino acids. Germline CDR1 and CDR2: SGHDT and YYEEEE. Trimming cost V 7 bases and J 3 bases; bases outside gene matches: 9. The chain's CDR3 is CASVRRAGVYNEQFF. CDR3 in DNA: TGTGCCAGCGTGAGACGAGCGGGGGTCTACAATGAGCAGTTCTTC.

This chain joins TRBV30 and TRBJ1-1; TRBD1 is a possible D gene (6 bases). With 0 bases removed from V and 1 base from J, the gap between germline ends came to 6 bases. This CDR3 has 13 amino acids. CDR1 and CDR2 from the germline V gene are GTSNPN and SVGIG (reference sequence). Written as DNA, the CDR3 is TGTGCCTGGAGTGTAGGGGGGAACACTGAAGCTTTCTTT. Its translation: CAWSVGGNTEAFF.

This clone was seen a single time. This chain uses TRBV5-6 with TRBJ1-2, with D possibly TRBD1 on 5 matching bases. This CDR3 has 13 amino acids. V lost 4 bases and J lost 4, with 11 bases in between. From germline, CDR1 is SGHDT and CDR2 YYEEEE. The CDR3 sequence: CASSLTVAYGYTF. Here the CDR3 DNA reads TGTGCCAGCAGCCTGACAGTGGCCTATGGCTACACCTTC.

CDR3 sequence: CASSTGTGGYNEQFF. DNA for the CDR3: TGCGCCAGCAGCACGGGGACAGGGGGATACAATGAGCAGTTCTTC. The gene calls are TRBV5-1 and TRBJ2-1; 11 bases are a match to TRBD1. Germline V lookup: CDR1 SGHRS, CDR2 YFSETQ. The CDR3 is 15 amino acids. The ends lost 4 bases at V and 4 bases at J; junction bases unmatched: 4.

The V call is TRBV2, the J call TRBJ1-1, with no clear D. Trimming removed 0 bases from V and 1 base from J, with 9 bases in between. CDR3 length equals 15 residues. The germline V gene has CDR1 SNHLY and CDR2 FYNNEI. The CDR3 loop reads CASSEAHRRNTEAFF. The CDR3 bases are TGTGCCAGCAGTGAAGCTCACCGGAGGAACACTGAAGCTTTCTTT. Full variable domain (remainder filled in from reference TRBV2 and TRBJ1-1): EPEVTQTPSHQVTQMGQEVILRCVPISNHLYFYWYRQILGQKVEFLVSFYNNEISEKSEIFDDQFSVERPDGSNFTLKIRSTKLEDSAMYFCASSEAHRRNTEAFFGQGTRLTVV.

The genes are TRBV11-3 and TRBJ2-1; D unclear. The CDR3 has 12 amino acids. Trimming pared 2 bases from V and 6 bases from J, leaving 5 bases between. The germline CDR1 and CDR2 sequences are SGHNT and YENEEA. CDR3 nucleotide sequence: TGTGCCAGCAGCTTAACTGGCAATGAGCAGTTCTTC. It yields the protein CASSLTGNEQFF.

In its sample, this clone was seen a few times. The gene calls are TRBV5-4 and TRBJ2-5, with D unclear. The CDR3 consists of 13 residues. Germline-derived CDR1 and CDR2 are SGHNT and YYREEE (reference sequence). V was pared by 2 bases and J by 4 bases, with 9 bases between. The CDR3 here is CASSFSGAETQYF. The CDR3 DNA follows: TGTGCCAGCAGCTTCTCCGGAGCAGAGACCCAGTACTTC. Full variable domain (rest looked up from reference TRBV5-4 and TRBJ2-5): ETGVTQSPTHLIKTRGQQVTLRCSSQSGHNTVSWYQQALGQGPQFIFQYYREEENGRGNFPPRFSGLQFPNYSSELNVNALELDDSALYLCASSFSGAETQYFGPGTRLLVL.

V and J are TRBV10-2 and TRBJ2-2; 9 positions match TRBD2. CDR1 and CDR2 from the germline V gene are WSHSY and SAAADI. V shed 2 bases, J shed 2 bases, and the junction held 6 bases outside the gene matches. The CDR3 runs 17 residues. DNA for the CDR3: TGCGCCAGCAGTGAGGGCCTAGCGGGGTCAAACACCGGGGAGCTGTTTTTT. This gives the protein CASSEGLAGSNTGELFF.

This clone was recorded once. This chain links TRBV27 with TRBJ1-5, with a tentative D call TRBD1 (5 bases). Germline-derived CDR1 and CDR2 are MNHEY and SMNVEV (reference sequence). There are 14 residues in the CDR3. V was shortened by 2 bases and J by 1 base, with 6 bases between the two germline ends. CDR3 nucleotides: TGTGCCAGCAGTTTAGGGGGGAGCAATCAGCCCCAGCATTTT. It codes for CASSLGGSNQPQHF.

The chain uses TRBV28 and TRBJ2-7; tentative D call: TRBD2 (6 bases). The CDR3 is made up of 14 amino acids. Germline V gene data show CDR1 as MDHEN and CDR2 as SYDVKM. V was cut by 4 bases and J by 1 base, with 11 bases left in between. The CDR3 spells CASSSPGGSYEQYF. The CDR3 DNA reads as TGTGCCAGCAGTTCCCCTGGAGGGTCCTACGAGCAGTACTTC.

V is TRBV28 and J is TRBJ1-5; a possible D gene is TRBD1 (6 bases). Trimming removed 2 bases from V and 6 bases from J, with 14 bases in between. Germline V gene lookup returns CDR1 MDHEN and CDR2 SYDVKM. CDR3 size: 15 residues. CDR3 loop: CASSLIPGDIQPQHF. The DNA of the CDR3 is TGTGCCAGCAGTTTAATTCCAGGGGATATTCAGCCCCAGCATTTT.

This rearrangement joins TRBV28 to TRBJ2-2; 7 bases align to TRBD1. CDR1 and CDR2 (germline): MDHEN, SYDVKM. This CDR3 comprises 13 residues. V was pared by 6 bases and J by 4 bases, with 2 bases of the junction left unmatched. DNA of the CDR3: TGTGCCAGCAGAGGGGGCCGCACCGGGGAGCTGTTTTTT. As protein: CASRGGRTGELFF.

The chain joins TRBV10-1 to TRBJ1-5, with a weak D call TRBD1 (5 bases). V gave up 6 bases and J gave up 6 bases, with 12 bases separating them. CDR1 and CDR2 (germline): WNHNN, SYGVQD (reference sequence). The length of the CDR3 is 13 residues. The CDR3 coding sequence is TGCGCCAGCAGCCAGGGAATTGCTCAGCCCCAGCATTTT. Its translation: CASSQGIAQPQHF.

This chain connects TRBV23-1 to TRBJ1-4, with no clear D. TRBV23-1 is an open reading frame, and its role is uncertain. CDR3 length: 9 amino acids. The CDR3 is CGHNEKLFF. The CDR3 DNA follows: TGCGGACATAATGAAAAACTGTTTTTT.

The CDR3 reads CASSLTGLGQGNTIYF. Written as DNA, the CDR3 is TGTGCCAGCAGCTTAACGGGTTTGGGGCAGGGAAACACCATATATTTT. The chain employs TRBV5-4 and TRBJ1-3; a weak D match, TRBD1 (5 bases). The CDR3 loop spans 16 amino acids. In germline, CDR1 is SGHNT, CDR2 YYREEE (reference sequence). V lost 2 bases and J lost 4, with 16 bases in between. The full variable domain, with the rest looked up from reference TRBV5-4 and TRBJ1-3, is ETGVTQSPTHLIKTRGQQVTLRCSSQSGHNTVSWYQQALGQGPQFIFQYYREEENGRGNFPPRFSGLQFPNYSSELNVNALELDDSALYLCASSLTGLGQGNTIYFGEGSWLTVV.

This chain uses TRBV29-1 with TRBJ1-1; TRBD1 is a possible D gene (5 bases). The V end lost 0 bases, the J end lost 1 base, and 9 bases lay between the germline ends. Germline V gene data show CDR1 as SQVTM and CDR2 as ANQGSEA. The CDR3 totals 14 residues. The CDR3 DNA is TGCAGCGTTGAAGATAGGCAGGGGAACACTGAAGCTTTCTTT. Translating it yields CSVEDRQGNTEAFF.

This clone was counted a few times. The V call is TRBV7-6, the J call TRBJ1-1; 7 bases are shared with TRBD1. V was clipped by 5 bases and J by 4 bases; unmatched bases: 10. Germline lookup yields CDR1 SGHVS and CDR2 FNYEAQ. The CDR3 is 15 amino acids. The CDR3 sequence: CASSRTRGESTEAFF. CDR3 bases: TGTGCCAGCAGCCGAACCAGGGGGGAGAGCACTGAAGCTTTCTTT.

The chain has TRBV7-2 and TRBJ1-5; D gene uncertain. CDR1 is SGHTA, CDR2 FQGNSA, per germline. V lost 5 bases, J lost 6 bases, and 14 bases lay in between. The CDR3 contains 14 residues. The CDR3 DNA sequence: TGTGCCAGCAGCACAAAACCAGGTTTTCAGCCCCAGCATTTT. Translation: CASSTKPGFQPQHF. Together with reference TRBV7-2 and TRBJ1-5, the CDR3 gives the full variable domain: GAGVSQSPSNKVTEKGKDVELRCDPISGHTALYWYRQSLGQGLEFLIYFQGNSAPDKSGLPSDRFSAERTGGSVSTLTIQRTQQEDSAVYLCASSTKPGFQPQHFGDGTRLSIL.

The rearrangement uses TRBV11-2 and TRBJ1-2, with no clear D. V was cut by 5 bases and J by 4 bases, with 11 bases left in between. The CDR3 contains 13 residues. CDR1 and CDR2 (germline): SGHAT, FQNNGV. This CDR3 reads CASSPTGVYGYTF. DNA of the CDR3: TGTGCCAGCAGCCCTACGGGAGTCTATGGCTACACCTTC.

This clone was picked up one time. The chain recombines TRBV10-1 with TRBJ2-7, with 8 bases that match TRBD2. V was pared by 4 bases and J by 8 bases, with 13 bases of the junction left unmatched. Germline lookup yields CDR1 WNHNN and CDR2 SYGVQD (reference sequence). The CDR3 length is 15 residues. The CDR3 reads CASSAVTSGPRKQYF. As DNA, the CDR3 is TGCGCCAGCAGTGCTGTTACTAGCGGACCCCGAAAGCAGTACTTC.

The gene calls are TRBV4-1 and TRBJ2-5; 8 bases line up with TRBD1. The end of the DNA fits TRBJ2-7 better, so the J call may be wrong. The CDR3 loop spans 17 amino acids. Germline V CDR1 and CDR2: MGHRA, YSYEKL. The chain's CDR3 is CASSSRITGGSGYEQYF. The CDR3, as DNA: TGCGCCAGCAGCTCACGCATTACAGGGGGGTCTGGCTACGAGCAGTACTTC.

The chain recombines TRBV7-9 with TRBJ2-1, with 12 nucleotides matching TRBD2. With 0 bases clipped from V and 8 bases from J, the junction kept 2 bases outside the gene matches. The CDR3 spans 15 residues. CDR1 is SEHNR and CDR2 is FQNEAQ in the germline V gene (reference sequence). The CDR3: CASSLALAGGHEQFF. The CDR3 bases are TGTGCCAGCAGCTTAGCGCTAGCGGGAGGGCATGAGCAGTTCTTC.

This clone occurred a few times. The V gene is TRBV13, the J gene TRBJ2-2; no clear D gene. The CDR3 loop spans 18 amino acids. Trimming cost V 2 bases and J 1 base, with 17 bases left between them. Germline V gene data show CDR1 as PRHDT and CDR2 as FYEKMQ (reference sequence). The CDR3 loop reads CASSLRGQWRLNTGELFF. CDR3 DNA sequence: TGTGCCAGCAGCTTACGAGGCCAATGGCGGTTGAACACCGGGGAGCTGTTTTTT.

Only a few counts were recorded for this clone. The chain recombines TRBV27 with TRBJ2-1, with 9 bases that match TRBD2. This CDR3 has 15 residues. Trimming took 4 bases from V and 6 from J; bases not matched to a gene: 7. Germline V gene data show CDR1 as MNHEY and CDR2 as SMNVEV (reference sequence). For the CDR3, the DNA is TGTGCCAGCAGTTACTTCAAGACTAGCGGCAATGAGCAGTTCTTC. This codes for CASSYFKTSGNEQFF.

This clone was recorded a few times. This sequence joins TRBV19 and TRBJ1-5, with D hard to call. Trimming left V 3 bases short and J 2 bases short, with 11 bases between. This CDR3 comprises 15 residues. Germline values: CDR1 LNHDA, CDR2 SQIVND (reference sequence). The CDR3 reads CASSISFTGNQPQHF. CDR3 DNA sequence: TGTGCCAGTAGTATTTCCTTCACAGGCAATCAGCCCCAGCATTTT.

The CDR3 is CASSLDLLQASYNEQFF. In DNA, the CDR3 is TGTGCCAGCAGCTTAGATTTATTACAGGCTAGTTACAATGAGCAGTTCTTC. This chain uses TRBV7-8 with TRBJ2-1, with a possible D match to TRBD1 (5 bases). The CDR3 sequence is 17 residues long. Between the trimmed V and J ends, which lost 1 base and 4 bases, there was a span of 17 bases. CDR1 SGHVS and CDR2 FQNEAQ come from the germline V gene.

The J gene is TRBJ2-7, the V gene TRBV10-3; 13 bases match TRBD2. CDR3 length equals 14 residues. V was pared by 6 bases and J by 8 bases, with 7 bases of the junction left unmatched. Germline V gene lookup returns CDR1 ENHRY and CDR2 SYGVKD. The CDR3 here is CAIRGLAGESKQYF. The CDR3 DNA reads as TGTGCCATCAGAGGACTAGCGGGAGAATCCAAGCAGTACTTC.

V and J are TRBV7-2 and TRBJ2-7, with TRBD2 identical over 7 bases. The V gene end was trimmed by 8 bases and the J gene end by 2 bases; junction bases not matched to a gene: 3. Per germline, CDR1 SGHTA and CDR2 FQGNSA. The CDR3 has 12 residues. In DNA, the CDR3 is TGTGCCAGCGGGAGGGAGCCCTACGAGCAGTACTTC. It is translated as CASGREPYEQYF. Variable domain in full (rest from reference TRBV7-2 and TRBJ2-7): GAGVSQSPSNKVTEKGKDVELRCDPISGHTALYWYRQSLGQGLEFLIYFQGNSAPDKSGLPSDRFSAERTGGSVSTLTIQRTQQEDSAVYLCASGREPYEQYFGPGTRLTVT.

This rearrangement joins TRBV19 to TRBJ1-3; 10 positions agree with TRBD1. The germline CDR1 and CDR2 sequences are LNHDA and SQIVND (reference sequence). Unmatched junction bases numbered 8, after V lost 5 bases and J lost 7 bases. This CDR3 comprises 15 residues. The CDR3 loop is CASSAKTGQGNTIYF. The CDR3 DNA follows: TGTGCCAGTAGTGCGAAAACGGGACAGGGGAACACCATATATTTT.

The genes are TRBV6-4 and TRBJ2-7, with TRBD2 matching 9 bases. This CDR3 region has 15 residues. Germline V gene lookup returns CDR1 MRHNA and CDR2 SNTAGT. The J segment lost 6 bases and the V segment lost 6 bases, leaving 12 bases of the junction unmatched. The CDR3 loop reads CASRVLAGAALEQYF. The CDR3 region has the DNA TGTGCCAGCAGGGTCTTAGCGGGAGCGGCCCTCGAGCAGTACTTC.